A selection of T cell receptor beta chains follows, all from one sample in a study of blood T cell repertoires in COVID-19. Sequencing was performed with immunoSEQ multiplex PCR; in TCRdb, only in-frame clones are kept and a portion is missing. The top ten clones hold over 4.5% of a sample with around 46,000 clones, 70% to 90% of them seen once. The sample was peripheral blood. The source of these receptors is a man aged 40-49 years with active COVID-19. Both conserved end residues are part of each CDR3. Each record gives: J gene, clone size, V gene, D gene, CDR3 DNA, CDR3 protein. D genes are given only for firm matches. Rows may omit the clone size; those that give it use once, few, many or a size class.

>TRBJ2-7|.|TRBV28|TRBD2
TGTGCCAGCAGTTCCCCTGGCGGGAGTCTATACGAGCAGTACTTC
CASSSPGGSLYEQYF
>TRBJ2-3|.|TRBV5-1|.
TGCGCCAGCAGTCCCCTAGGAGGGTTAGATACGCAGTATTTT
CASSPLGGLDTQYF
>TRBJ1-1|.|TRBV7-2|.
TGTGCCAGCAGCTTAGACAGGAACACTGAAGCTTTCTTT
CASSLDRNTEAFF
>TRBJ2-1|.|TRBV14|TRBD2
TGTGCCAGCAGCCTCCGGACTAGCGGGAGGCCGGTAGACGATGAGCAGTTCTTC
CASSLRTSGRPVDDEQFF
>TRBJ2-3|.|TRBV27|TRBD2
TGTGCCAGCAGTCTAGCGGGAGGGCCGAGAGATACGCAGTATTTT
CASSLAGGPRDTQYF
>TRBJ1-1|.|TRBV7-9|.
TGTGCCAGCAGCTTAAGGACAGCCGAAGCTTTCTTT
CASSLRTAEAFF
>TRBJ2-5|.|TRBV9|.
TGTGCCAGCAGCGACCCCGTGGGGGGCCAAGAGACCCAGTACTTC
CASSDPVGGQETQYF
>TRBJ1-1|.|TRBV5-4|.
TGTGCCAGCAGCTTGGTACGGCGGGGGACTGAAGCTTTCTTT
CASSLVRRGTEAFF
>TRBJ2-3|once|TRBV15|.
TGTGCCACCAGCAGAGCGCGGGACGCTAGCACAGATACGCAGTATTTT
CATSRARDASTDTQYF
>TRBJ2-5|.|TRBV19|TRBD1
TGTGCCAGTAGTCCAGGGGGAGAGACCCAGTACTTC
CASSPGGETQYF
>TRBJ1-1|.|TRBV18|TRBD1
TGTGCCAGCTCACCCGGGACAGCGCAAACGAACACTGAAGCTTTCTTT
CASSPGTAQTNTEAFF
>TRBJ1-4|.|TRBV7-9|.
TGTGCCAGCAGCTTAGGGGCTGACAGGAATGAAAAACTGTTTTTT
CASSLGADRNEKLFF
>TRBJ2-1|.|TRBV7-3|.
TGTGCCAGCAGCCTAGATGGCGGATCCACCTACAATGAGCAGTTCTTC
CASSLDGGSTYNEQFF
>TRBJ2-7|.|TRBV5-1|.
TGCGCCAGCAGCTTGGGCTCTACCTACGAGCAGTACTTC
CASSLGSTYEQYF
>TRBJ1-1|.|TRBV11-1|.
TGTGCCAGCAGCTTAGTCCGGAACACTGAAGCTTTCTTT
CASSLVRNTEAFF
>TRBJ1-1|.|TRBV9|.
TGTGCCAGCAGCGTGAACAGTCACACTGAAGCTTTCTTT
CASSVNSHTEAFF
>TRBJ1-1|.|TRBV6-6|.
TGTGCCAGCAGTCCCAGGAGGAATCCAATTCGGGACACTGAAGCTTTCTTT
CASSPRRNPIRDTEAFF
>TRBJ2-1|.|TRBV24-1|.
TGTGCCACCATCCGGGGCTCCTACAATGAGCAGTTCTTC
CATIRGSYNEQFF
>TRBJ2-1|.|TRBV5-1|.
TGCGCCAGCAGCCCCGACACCTCCTCCTACAATGAGCAGTTCTTC
CASSPDTSSYNEQFF
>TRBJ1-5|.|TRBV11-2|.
TGTGCCAGCAGCTTAGACCGGGATCAGCCCCAGCATTTT
CASSLDRDQPQHF
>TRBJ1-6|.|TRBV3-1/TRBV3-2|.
TGTGCCAGCAGCCAAGATAAAGACAAGACCCCCCTCCACTTT
CASSQDKDKTPLHF
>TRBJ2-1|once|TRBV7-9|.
TGTGCCAGCAGCCTCACCGGGGCCTACAATGAGCAGTTCTTC
CASSLTGAYNEQFF
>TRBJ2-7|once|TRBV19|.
TGTGCCAGTACCCAAAAAGCGACGGGAAACTACGAGCAGTACTTC
CASTQKATGNYEQYF
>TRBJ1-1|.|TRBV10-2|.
TGCGCCAGCAGTGGAAGAAAGACAGAAGCCTCTGAAGCTTTCTTT
CASSGRKTEASEAFF
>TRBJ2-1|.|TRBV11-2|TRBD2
TGTGCCAGCAGCTTAGTTCTAGCGGGAGGTGAGCAGTTCTTC
CASSLVLAGGEQFF
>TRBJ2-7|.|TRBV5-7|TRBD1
TGTGCCAGCAGACAGGGGGATCACGAGCAGTACTTC
CASRQGDHEQYF
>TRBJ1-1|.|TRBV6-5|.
TGTGCCAGCAGTTCCGCCGGGGGTGGGAACACTGAAGCTTTCTTT
CASSSAGGGNTEAFF
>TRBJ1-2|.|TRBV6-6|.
TGTGCCAGCTCAACGGGGGGCTACTATGGCTACACCTTC
CASSTGGYYGYTF
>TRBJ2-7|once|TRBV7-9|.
TGTGCCAGCAGTCACCTGACAGGAGAGCAGTACTTC
CASSHLTGEQYF
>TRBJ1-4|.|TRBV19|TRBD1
TGTGCCAGTACCTCGGACAGGGGAGTGGAGAAACTGTTTTTT
CASTSDRGVEKLFF
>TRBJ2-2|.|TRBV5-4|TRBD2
TGTGCCAGCACCACTGATAGCGGGGCAAACACCGGGGAGCTGTTTTTT
CASTTDSGANTGELFF
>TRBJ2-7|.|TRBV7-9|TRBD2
TGTGCCAGCAGCTTAGCGCTAGCGGGCCTCTACGAGCAGTACTTC
CASSLALAGLYEQYF
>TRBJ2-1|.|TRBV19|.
TGTGCCAGTAGTACGCACCTTAGCGGTGGGGATCCTGAGCAGTTCTTC
CASSTHLSGGDPEQFF
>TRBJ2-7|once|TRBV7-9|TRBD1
TGTGCCAGCAGCTTAGGGGCAGGGGGCTCATACGAGCAGTACTTC
CASSLGAGGSYEQYF